This entry lists 17 T cell receptor beta chains sequenced from one sample in a study of blood T cell repertoires in COVID-19. Sequencing used immunoSEQ multiplex PCR; TCRdb keeps in-frame clones, though not all of them. This sample has a few hundred thousand clones, with 70% to 90% found just once. The sequencing input was PBMCs or T cells enriched from blood (not recorded which). Receptor source: a woman aged 40 to 49 with acute COVID-19.

This rearrangement joins TRBV5-1 to TRBJ2-1; 8 nucleotides match TRBD2. Looked up from germline, CDR1 is SGHRS and CDR2 is YFSETQ. CDR3 length equals 16 residues. The V segment lost 4 bases and the J segment 4 bases; nucleotides outside the gene matches: 10. The CDR3 spells CASSQISGSRYNEQFF. As DNA, the CDR3 is TGCGCCAGCAGCCAGATAAGCGGGAGTCGTTACAATGAGCAGTTCTTC.

The chain joins TRBV10-1 to TRBJ1-6; D call uncertain. Germline V gene data show CDR1 as WNHNN and CDR2 as SYGVQD (reference sequence). There are 11 residues in the CDR3. V shed 9 bases and J shed 7 bases, with 7 bases lying between them. The CDR3 reads CASKENSPLHF. Here the CDR3 DNA reads TGCGCCAGTAAGGAGAATTCACCCCTCCACTTT.

CDR3 residues: CASSPQHGEKLFF. The DNA of the CDR3 is TGTGCCAGCTCACCACAGCACGGGGAAAAACTGTTTTTT. The chain combines TRBV18 with TRBJ1-4; D gene uncertain. The germline V gene encodes CDR1 KGHSH and CDR2 LQKENI. V was clipped by 1 base and J by 8 bases, with 8 bases between them. CDR3 length equals 13 residues.

The chain uses TRBV27 and TRBJ2-2; D unresolved. The CDR3 loop spans 14 amino acids. The germline V gene has CDR1 MNHEY and CDR2 SMNVEV (reference sequence). Between the trimmed V and J ends, which lost 9 bases and 3 bases, there was a span of 14 bases. CDR3 protein: CASGGPLDTGELFF. The CDR3 coding sequence is TGTGCCAGTGGCGGCCCCCTCGACACCGGGGAGCTGTTTTTT.

The V call is TRBV19, the J call TRBJ1-4, with D tentatively TRBD1 (5 bases). V lost 3 bases, J lost 0 bases, and 8 bases lay in between. This CDR3 spans 15 amino acids. Germline V gene lookup returns CDR1 LNHDA and CDR2 SQIVND (reference sequence). CDR3 sequence reads: CASSIRTTTNEKLFF. The CDR3 coding sequence is TGTGCCAGTAGTATTCGGACAACAACTAATGAAAAACTGTTTTTT.

This chain joins TRBV5-8 and TRBJ2-1, with D possibly matching TRBD1 (6 bases). The CDR3 runs to 15 residues. Trimming cost V 0 bases and J 6 bases, with 13 bases left between them. Germline V lookup: CDR1 SGHTS, CDR2 YDEGEE. The CDR3 reads CASSLGADRSNEQFF. The CDR3 DNA sequence: TGTGCCAGCAGCTTGGGGGCCGACAGGTCCAATGAGCAGTTCTTC.

V and J are TRBV7-9 and TRBJ2-5; D possibly corresponds to TRBD1 (6 bases). This CDR3 contains 14 residues. Germline CDR1 is SEHNR and CDR2 is FQNEAQ (reference sequence). The V end lost 4 bases, the J end lost 5 bases, and 14 bases lay between the germline ends. The CDR3, as DNA: TGTGCCAGCAGCTCTAAACAGGGTAGGGAGACCCAGTACTTC. Translation gives CASSSKQGRETQYF.

The V call is TRBV4-2, the J call TRBJ1-2, with D maybe TRBD1 (5 bases). This CDR3 is 18 amino acids long. V lost 1 base, J lost 7 bases, and 25 bases lay in between. Germline V gene sequence: CDR1 LGHNA, CDR2 YNFKEQ. The CDR3 region has the DNA TGTGCCAGCAGCCAAGCTCCCACAAACTCTAAGGGCGGGGGTGGCTACACCTTC. Its protein product is CASSQAPTNSKGGGGYTF.

This rearrangement joins TRBV29-1 to TRBJ2-2; D gene ambiguous. The CDR3 is made up of 15 amino acids. The V end lost 5 bases, the J end lost 0 bases, and 13 bases lay between the germline ends. The germline V gene encodes CDR1 SQVTM and CDR2 ANQGSEA. CDR3 in amino acids: CSVLEQVANTGELFF. The CDR3 nucleotides are TGCAGCGTTCTCGAGCAGGTCGCGAACACCGGGGAGCTGTTTTTT.

The J gene is TRBJ2-3, the V gene TRBV27, with D perhaps matching TRBD2 (5 bases). Trimming took off 0 bases at V and 2 bases at J, with 12 bases between the two ends. The CDR3 is 16 residues long. Germline V gene lookup returns CDR1 MNHEY and CDR2 SMNVEV (reference sequence). For the CDR3, the DNA is TGTGCCAGCAGTTTATCGGAAAGCGGATACACAGATACGCAGTATTTT. Translated, it gives CASSLSESGYTDTQYF.

The chain is built from TRBV18 and TRBJ1-1, with TRBD1 as a possible D gene (6 bases). The V end lost 5 bases, the J end lost 4 bases, and 20 bases lay between the germline ends. The CDR3 loop spans 16 amino acids. Germline V gene sequence: CDR1 KGHSH, CDR2 LQKENI. Here the CDR3 reads CASSSSRTVGSTEAFF. The DNA of the CDR3 is TGTGCCAGCTCATCCTCACGGACAGTGGGGAGCACTGAAGCTTTCTTT.

The gene calls are TRBV6-2 or TRBV6-3 and TRBJ2-7, with TRBD2 identical over 11 bases. The junction had 4 bases not matched to a gene; V was cut back by 0 bases and J by 3 bases. In germline, CDR1 is MNHEY, CDR2 SVGEGT. There are 16 residues in the CDR3. The CDR3 DNA follows: TGTGCCAGCAGTTACTCAACTAGCGGGAGTCGCTACGAGCAGTACTTC. It encodes CASSYSTSGSRYEQYF.

The chain is built from TRBV5-6 and TRBJ1-5, with D possibly TRBD1 on 6 matching bases. The CDR3 contains 15 residues. Germline lookup yields CDR1 SGHDT and CDR2 YYEEEE. The germline V and J ends were trimmed by 1 base and 2 bases, with 10 bases remaining between them. The CDR3 coding sequence is TGTGCCAGCAGCTTGAGGCAGGGGCGCAATCAGCCCCAGCATTTT. Protein sequence: CASSLRQGRNQPQHF.

This clone was found a few times. This sequence joins TRBV7-2 and TRBJ1-3, with a weak D call TRBD1 (5 bases). In germline, CDR1 is SGHTA, CDR2 FQGNSA. The CDR3 has 16 residues. Trimming took 5 bases from V and 4 from J, leaving 18 bases between them. CDR3 sequence: CASSIYGGYSGNTIYF. The DNA of the CDR3 is TGTGCCAGCAGCATCTACGGGGGGTACTCCGGAAACACCATATATTTT.

This rearrangement joins TRBV7-9 to TRBJ1-2; D is unclear. Germline CDR1 and CDR2: SEHNR and FQNEAQ (reference sequence). Trimming removed 5 bases from V and 8 bases from J, with 21 bases in between. The CDR3 is made up of 15 amino acids. As DNA, the CDR3 is TGTGCCAGCAGCCGTATACCATCCGGGTTGCGGGGCTACACCTTC. Its protein product is CASSRIPSGLRGYTF.

The CDR3 loop is CASSLRWEKLFF. In DNA form, the CDR3 reads TGTGCCAGCAGTTTGCGGTGGGAAAAACTGTTTTTT. V is TRBV12-3 or TRBV12-4 and J is TRBJ1-4; D unclear. This CDR3 contains 12 residues. Trimming removed 3 bases at V and 8 bases at J, with 7 bases between.

The V call is TRBV4-2, the J call TRBJ2-4; D is ambiguous. The CDR3 is 15 amino acids. Germline V CDR1 and CDR2: LGHNA, YNFKEQ. V lost 0 bases, J lost 2 bases, and 8 bases lay in between. CDR3 coding DNA: TGTGCCAGCAGCCAAGAACGGTCAACCAAAAACATTCAGTACTTC. Translated, it gives CASSQERSTKNIQYF.